Presented here are 3 T cell receptor beta chains from one specimen sequenced in a study of blood T cell repertoires in COVID-19. Data came from immunoSEQ multiplex PCR; TCRdb stores just in-frame clones and leaves some out. Of roughly 240,000 clones in the sample, around 89% were seen once. The sequencing sample was made of PBMCs or T cells enriched from blood (not recorded which). The receptors stem from a woman in her thirties or forties with acute COVID-19.

The CDR3 is CASFLGQNNYGYTF. The CDR3 DNA sequence: TGTGCCAGCTTTCTTGGACAGAATAACTATGGCTACACCTTC. V usage is TRBV18 and J usage is TRBJ1-2, with D perhaps matching TRBD1 (6 bases). V was shortened by 7 bases and J by 1 base, with 13 bases between the two germline ends. Germline values: CDR1 KGHSH, CDR2 LQKENI. There are 14 residues in the CDR3.

V and J are TRBV27 and TRBJ1-4; D call uncertain. Trimming shortened V by 4 bases and J by 5 bases, and 11 bases separated the two germline ends. Germline V gene data show CDR1 as MNHEY and CDR2 as SMNVEV (reference sequence). The CDR3 sequence is 14 residues long. The CDR3 loop reads CASSSWRENEKLFF. CDR3 in DNA: TGTGCCAGCAGTTCATGGAGGGAAAATGAAAAACTGTTTTTT.

As concerns this clone: The sample contains more than one DNA sequence encoding this CDR3. The chain couples TRBV12-3 or TRBV12-4 to TRBJ1-1; D is unclear. Trimming shortened V by 9 bases and J by 4 bases, and 15 bases separated the two germline ends. This CDR3 spans 13 amino acids. DNA for the CDR3: TGTGCCAGTAGTACTACGGGTGGCACTGAAGCTTTCTTT. Amino acids: CASSTTGGTEAFF.